This T cell receptor beta chain was sequenced in a study of blood T cells in healthy people across ages. The CDR3 spans 17 residues. Germline assignment: CDR1 MNHEY and CDR2 SVGAGI. Germline trimming cut 2 bases from V and 11 bases from J; bases unmatched to any gene: 17. The authors ran a second PCR of about 6 to 11 cycles using a sample-barcoded 5' primer and a J-beta primer mix. Sequencing yielded, for each sample, at least 2.5 million paired-end reads carrying CDR3. One entry per CDR3 protein, called by TCRdb with MiXCR from the 5' RACE reads. Altogether about 1.1 million distinct CDR3 sequences are present, roughly two fifths being singletons, with the ten largest covering about 12%. All donors came from Russia, were Caucasian and healthy, and spanned ages about 6 to 100.

The chain has TRBV6-5 and TRBJ2-5; 10 nucleotides agree with TRBD1. The specimen sequenced was blood. The clonotype was recovered from a man between 18 and 35 years old in good health. Written as DNA, the CDR3 is TGTGCCAGCAGTTACAGTCTCCCGGGACAGGGGAATAATGAGCAGTACTTC. It translates to CASSYSLPGQGNNEQYF.